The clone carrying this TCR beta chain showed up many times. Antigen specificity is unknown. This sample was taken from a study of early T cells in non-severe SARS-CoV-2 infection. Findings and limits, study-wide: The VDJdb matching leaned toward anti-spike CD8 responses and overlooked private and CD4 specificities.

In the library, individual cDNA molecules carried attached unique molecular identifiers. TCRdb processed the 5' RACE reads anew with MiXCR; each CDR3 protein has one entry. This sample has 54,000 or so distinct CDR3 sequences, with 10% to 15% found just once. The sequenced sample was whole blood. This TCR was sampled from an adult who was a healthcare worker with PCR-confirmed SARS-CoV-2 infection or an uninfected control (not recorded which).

The CDR3 DNA follows: TGTGCCAGCAGTCACACAGGGTACGAGCAGTACTTC. Residues: CASSHTGYEQYF. The chain carries TRBV3-1 and TRBJ2-7; weak D call: TRBD1 (6 bases). The CDR3 runs 12 residues. Germline CDR1 reads LGHDT; CDR2 reads YNNKEL (reference sequence). The V gene lost 6 bases and the J gene lost 4 bases, with 10 bases spanning the gap.